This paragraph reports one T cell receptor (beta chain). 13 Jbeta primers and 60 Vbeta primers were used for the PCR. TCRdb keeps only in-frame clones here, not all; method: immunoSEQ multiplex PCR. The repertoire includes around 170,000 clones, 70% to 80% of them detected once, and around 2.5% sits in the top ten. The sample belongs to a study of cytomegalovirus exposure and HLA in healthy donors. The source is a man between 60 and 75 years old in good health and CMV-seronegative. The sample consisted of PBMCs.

CDR3 bases: TGTGCCAGTAGTATGACTAGGAACCAGGGTGAAAAACTGTTTTTT. It yields the protein CASSMTRNQGEKLFF. The chain is built from TRBV19 and TRBJ1-4, with D tentatively TRBD1 (5 bases). This CDR3 spans 15 amino acids. Germline assignment: CDR1 LNHDA and CDR2 SQIVND (reference sequence). V was pared by 3 bases and J by 7 bases, with 15 bases between.